This is a list of T cell receptor beta chains from one sample in a study of PD-1 blockade in classical Hodgkin lymphoma. Only in-frame clones appear in the TCRdb table, and some are missing; sequencing was by immunoSEQ multiplex PCR. The sample shows some 26,000 clones, over 75% of them seen only once. Sample: CD4+ T cells from blood, taken before the fourth cycle of nivolumab. The receptors derive from a human donor with classical Hodgkin lymphoma. CDR3s include the opening cysteine and the closing phenylalanine or tryptophan. A D gene is named only where the DNA matches it firmly. The size field is filled for only some rows; it gives once, few, many or a size class.

d_gene	v_gene	j_gene	abundance	CDR3aa	CDR3nt
TRBD1	TRBV18	TRBJ1-6	.	CASSQGARSPLHF	TGTGCCAGCTCACAGGGGGCGCGTTCACCCCTCCACTTT
.	TRBV6-5	TRBJ1-2	.	CASTTVGAPSYGYTF	TGTGCCAGCACTACCGTGGGGGCGCCGAGCTATGGCTACACCTTC
.	TRBV4-1	TRBJ1-2	.	CASSQDPLRYGYTF	TGCGCCAGCAGCCAAGATCCCCTCCGCTATGGCTACACCTTC
.	TRBV10-3	TRBJ1-2	.	CAISEPGLDGGYTF	TGTGCCATCAGTGAGCCCGGTCTTGACGGGGGCTACACCTTC
TRBD2	TRBV7-2	TRBJ2-5	.	CASKSTPWGEGTQYF	TGTGCCAGCAAATCGACTCCTTGGGGGGAGGGGACCCAGTACTTC
TRBD1	TRBV5-1	TRBJ2-3	.	CASSPGQISTDTQYF	TGCGCCAGCAGCCCGGGACAGATTAGCACAGATACGCAGTATTTT
.	TRBV7-2	TRBJ2-5	.	CASSSGQRETQYF	TGTGCCAGCAGCTCGGGACAACGAGAGACCCAGTACTTC
.	TRBV5-1	TRBJ1-2	once	CASSSDGNYGYTF	TGCGCCAGCAGCTCGGACGGGAACTATGGCTACACCTTC
TRBD1	TRBV10-3	TRBJ2-3	.	CAILGQGTDTQYF	TGTGCCATCCTTGGACAGGGGACAGATACGCAGTATTTT
.	TRBV25-1	TRBJ1-5	.	CASSEYLQGGSQPQHF	TGTGCCAGCAGTGAATATTTACAGGGAGGGAGTCAGCCCCAGCATTTT
.	TRBV15	TRBJ1-1	.	CATSIGGSLTEAFF	TGTGCCACCAGCATCGGGGGGAGCCTTACTGAAGCTTTCTTT
.	TRBV5-1	TRBJ2-7	.	CASSTQPVGSEQYF	TGCGCCAGCAGCACCCAGCCTGTGGGGAGCGAGCAGTACTTC
TRBD1	TRBV27	TRBJ1-2	few	CASSLTGTGSYGYTF	TGTGCCAGCAGTTTAACAGGGACAGGGTCCTATGGCTACACCTTC
.	TRBV5-1	TRBJ1-5	.	CASSLGTVGNQPQHF	TGCGCCAGCAGCTTGGGGACAGTAGGCAATCAGCCCCAGCATTTT
.	TRBV5-8	TRBJ1-5	.	CASSLGWDNQPQHF	TGTGCCAGCAGCTTGGGTTGGGACAATCAGCCCCAGCATTTT
.	TRBV29-1	TRBJ1-1	few	CSLLTSRTEAFF	TGCAGCCTTTTAACTTCGCGGACTGAAGCTTTCTTT
TRBD2	TRBV9	TRBJ2-3	.	CASSVDSGQKADTQYF	TGTGCCAGCAGCGTAGATAGCGGGCAAAAGGCAGATACGCAGTATTTT
.	TRBV5-4	TRBJ1-2	few	CASSLGAGAGVNYGYTF	TGTGCCAGCAGCTTGGGCGCGGGAGCGGGGGTTAACTATGGCTACACCTTC
.	TRBV19	TRBJ1-2	.	CASSIRTELYGYTF	TGTGCCAGTAGTATCAGGACAGAGTTATATGGCTACACCTTC
.	TRBV19	TRBJ1-4	.	CASADGGANEKLFF	TGTGCCAGTGCAGACGGAGGGGCTAATGAAAAACTGTTTTTT
.	TRBV29-1	TRBJ2-1	once	CSVGHNEQFF	TGCAGCGTTGGACACAATGAGCAGTTCTTC
.	TRBV28	TRBJ1-6	once	CASSLGGNSPLHF	TGTGCCAGCAGCCTAGGGGGTAATTCACCCCTCCACTTT
.	TRBV6-5	TRBJ2-3	.	CASRLNSDSTDTQYF	TGTGCCAGCAGGCTCAATTCCGATAGCACAGATACGCAGTATTTT
.	TRBV2	TRBJ1-2	.	CASKVGPYGYTF	TGTGCCAGCAAGGTTGGCCCCTATGGCTACACCTTC
.	TRBV19	TRBJ1-1	few	CASSMMRGSTEAFF	TGTGCCAGTAGTATGATGAGGGGTAGCACTGAAGCTTTCTTT
TRBD1	TRBV9	TRBJ1-1	.	CASSPRQGAMNTEAFF	TGTGCCAGCAGCCCTAGACAGGGGGCCATGAACACTGAAGCTTTCTTT
.	TRBV18	TRBJ1-5	.	CASSLGQTEPQHF	TGTGCCAGCTCCCTCGGCCAAACGGAGCCCCAGCATTTT
.	TRBV7-9	TRBJ1-1	.	CASSLVGQGASWAFF	TGTGCCAGCAGCTTAGTAGGCCAGGGAGCGTCGTGGGCTTTCTTT